This T cell receptor (beta chain) originates from a study of T-cell memory formation after mild COVID-19. MiXCR was run by TCRdb on the 5' RACE reads, yielding one entry per CDR3 protein. This table has fewer than 200,000 distinct CDR3 sequences, about 18% appearing once. The CDR3 has 13 amino acids. V was trimmed by 4 bases and J by 7 bases, leaving 11 bases between them. CDR1 and CDR2 (germline): LGHDT, YNNKEL (reference sequence). The J gene is TRBJ1-5, the V gene TRBV3-1; D is possibly TRBD1 (5 bases). Material: PBMCs or a T cell subset sorted from them (not recorded which). The TCR comes from a young man who had mild COVID-19 (a few samples of this study predate the infection). Cell type and time point are not known. CDR3 in DNA: TGTGCCAGCAGCCGGACACAAATCCAGCCCCAGCATTTT. Protein: CASSRTQIQPQHF.